This T cell receptor beta chain was captured by sequencing in a study of long-term antiretroviral therapy in people with HIV. Study results and limitations: The study collected blood between the mid-2000s and the late 2010s, possibly under older ART regimens. Clones that had undergone expansion before ART dominated the repertoire at all time points. Information pertaining to ART adherence, viral resistance or therapeutic modifications was not obtained.

Notes on this clone: What it recognizes is unknown.

Germline V CDR1 and CDR2: SGHVS, FQNEAQ. Trimming took 3 bases from V and 2 from J, leaving 12 bases between them. This CDR3 contains 15 residues. Run at survey level, the immunoSEQ assay was version v3.0. Roughly 40,000-55,000 T-cell genomes per sample were the sequencing target. TCRdb's copy holds only in-frame clones and misses some; the assay was immunoSEQ multiplex PCR. The sample includes roughly 42,000 clones, 86% of them seen just once. The J gene is TRBJ2-3, the V gene TRBV7-8, with D tentatively TRBD1 (5 bases). The receptor's source is a woman in her forties or fifties with HIV. The sequences come from unsorted PBMCs, collected 1.2 years after starting antiretroviral therapy. This CDR3 reads CASSLIQGFTDTQYF. The DNA for the CDR3 is TGTGCCAGCAGCTTGATTCAGGGATTCACAGATACGCAGTATTTT.